A single sample is the source of the 2 T cell receptor beta chains below, sequenced in a study of blood T cells in healthy people across ages. It was with a sample-barcoded 5' primer and a J-beta primer mix that a second PCR of roughly 6 to 11 cycles was run. MiXCR was run by TCRdb on the 5' RACE reads, yielding one entry per CDR3 protein. This sample has over 700,000 distinct CDR3 sequences, with 53% found just once. Material: blood. The receptors shown here come from a man at least 80 years old in good health.

This clonotype was counted a few times. V gene TRBV12-3 or TRBV12-4 combines with J gene TRBJ2-5, with 7 bases lining up with TRBD2. The CDR3 totals 13 residues. The J segment lost 7 bases and the V segment lost 6 bases, leaving 8 bases of the junction unmatched. The CDR3 bases are TGTGCCAGCAGCGGGCGGGGGTATGGGACCCAGTACTTC. Translation gives CASSGRGYGTQYF.

This chain uses TRBV4-1 with TRBJ1-4, with D maybe TRBD1 (6 bases). Germline V gene sequence: CDR1 MGHRA, CDR2 YSYEKL. V was trimmed by 4 bases and J by 1 base, leaving 13 bases between them. This CDR3 has 16 amino acids. The CDR3 coding sequence is TGCGCCAGCAGCCGATTTAACAGGGTAACTAATGAAAAACTGTTTTTT. Its protein product is CASSRFNRVTNEKLFF.